A selection of T cell receptor beta chains follows, all from one sample in a study of patients and donors after allogeneic stem cell transplantation. MiXCR was run by TCRdb on the RT-PCR reads, yielding one entry per CDR3 protein. Among a few hundred thousand distinct CDR3 sequences, around two fifths were seen once, and the ten largest hold approximately 10%. The sample was blood, either unsorted or a sorted T cell fraction (not recorded which). The receptor set was obtained from a human donor who was either an allogeneic HSCT recipient or a stem cell or donor lymphocyte infusion donor (not recorded which). It is not recorded whose cells these are; they may come from a transplant donor. Both conserved end residues are part of each CDR3. Each record gives: V gene, D gene, J gene, clone size, CDR3 protein, CDR3 DNA. A D gene is named only where the DNA matches it firmly. The size of a clone is reported for some rows only, either as once, few or many, or as a class for expanded clones.

TRBV5-1	TRBD2	TRBJ2-2	few	CASSFGTTNTGELFF	TGCGCCAGCAGTTTCGGGACTACGAACACCGGGGAGCTGTTTTTT
TRBV24-1	NA	TRBJ1-2	few	CATSQYNYGYTF	TGTGCCACCAGCCAGTATAACTATGGCTACACCTTC
TRBV12-3/TRBV12-4	TRBD1	TRBJ1-2	NA	CASSVRDRVYGYTF	TGTGCCAGCAGTGTCCGGGACAGGGTCTATGGCTACACCTTC
TRBV7-9	NA	TRBJ2-7	NA	CASSLGFGEQYF	TGTGCCAGCAGCTTAGGTTTTGGCGAGCAGTACTTC
TRBV6-6	TRBD2	TRBJ2-4	few	CASSYAGGAGNIQYF	TGTGCCAGCAGTTATGCCGGGGGGGCCGGGAACATTCAGTACTTC
TRBV7-2	NA	TRBJ1-2	NA	CASSSPAGYTF	TGTGCCAGCAGCTCTCCAGCGGGGTACACCTTC
TRBV5-1	NA	TRBJ1-2	NA	CASSLDESYGYTF	TGCGCCAGCAGCTTGGACGAGTCCTATGGCTACACCTTC
TRBV28	TRBD1	TRBJ1-1	NA	CASSSPGGVGTEAFF	TGTGCCAGCAGTTCACCAGGGGGCGTAGGGACTGAAGCTTTCTTT
TRBV7-2	NA	TRBJ2-2	NA	CASSLPGGPVTGELFF	TGTGCCAGCAGCTTACCCGGGGGGCCAGTTACCGGGGAGCTGTTTTTT
TRBV20-1	NA	TRBJ1-1	NA	CSARDSAGRGVAFF	TGCAGTGCTAGAGACTCCGCAGGGAGGGGAGTAGCTTTCTTT
TRBV29-1	TRBD1	TRBJ1-2	NA	CSAGRTGDGGYTF	TGCAGCGCCGGGAGGACAGGGGACGGGGGCTACACCTTC
TRBV29-1	TRBD1	TRBJ1-5	NA	CSAQGAGNQPQHF	TGCAGCGCCCAGGGGGCCGGCAATCAGCCCCAGCATTTT
TRBV4-1	NA	TRBJ1-2	few	CASSQEKRDSYGYTF	TGCGCCAGCAGCCAAGAGAAGAGGGACTCTTATGGCTACACCTTC
TRBV5-1	TRBD1	TRBJ1-1	NA	CASSPGQGIPNSEAFF	TGCGCCAGCAGCCCGGGACAGGGGATCCCGAACTCTGAAGCTTTCTTT
TRBV12-3/TRBV12-4	NA	TRBJ1-2	NA	CASSLGSYYGYTF	TGTGCCAGCAGTTTAGGGTCTTACTATGGCTACACCTTC
TRBV28	NA	TRBJ1-5	NA	CASSTNQPQHF	TGTGCCAGCAGTACTAATCAGCCCCAGCATTTT
TRBV15	NA	TRBJ2-3	NA	CATSRDRSILKRDTQYF	TGTGCCACCAGCAGAGATAGGAGCATCCTAAAGCGGGATACGCAGTATTTT
TRBV5-1	TRBD1	TRBJ1-2	NA	CASSLTPGQGKGYGYTF	TGCGCCAGCAGCTTGACCCCCGGACAGGGGAAGGGCTATGGCTACACCTTC
TRBV2	TRBD1	TRBJ2-7	NA	CASSSSTGRAEQYF	TGTGCCAGCAGCTCGTCGACAGGGCGGGCCGAGCAGTACTTC
TRBV20-1	NA	TRBJ1-2	NA	CSAQAGANYGYTF	TGCAGTGCACAAGCAGGGGCTAACTATGGCTACACCTTC
TRBV7-2	NA	TRBJ1-1	NA	CASSLHQGLQAFF	TGTGCCAGCAGCTTACACCAGGGGCTTCAGGCTTTCTTT
TRBV11-2	NA	TRBJ2-7	NA	CASSFGTGPPRYEQYF	TGTGCCAGCAGCTTTGGGACCGGCCCCCCACGCTACGAGCAGTACTTC
TRBV4-2	TRBD2	TRBJ2-3	NA	CASSQQRGTSTDTQYF	TGTGCCAGCAGCCAGCAGCGGGGTACTAGCACAGATACGCAGTATTTT
TRBV6-5	NA	TRBJ2-7	NA	CASRSQAYEQYF	TGTGCCAGCAGGTCACAGGCCTACGAGCAGTACTTC
TRBV3-1	TRBD2	TRBJ2-3	NA	CASSGASGAILTDTQYF	TGTGCCAGCAGCGGGGCTAGCGGGGCAATCCTCACAGATACGCAGTATTTT
TRBV12-3/TRBV12-4	NA	TRBJ1-3	few	CASSFLGGSGNTIYF	TGTGCCAGCAGTTTTCTGGGGGGTTCTGGAAACACCATATATTTT
TRBV10-3	TRBD1	TRBJ1-1	NA	CAISDPGTGVTEAFF	TGTGCCATCAGTGATCCTGGGACAGGGGTCACTGAAGCTTTCTTT
TRBV12-3/TRBV12-4	NA	TRBJ2-1	few	CASSLMGAYNEQFF	TGTGCCAGCAGTTTGATGGGCGCCTACAATGAGCAGTTCTTC
TRBV12-3/TRBV12-4	NA	TRBJ2-4	NA	CASSFHLAKNIQYF	TGTGCCAGCAGTTTTCACCTAGCCAAAAACATTCAGTACTTC
TRBV28	NA	TRBJ2-2	NA	CASSSPTGYVAGELFF	TGTGCCAGCAGTTCTCCGACGGGGTACGTCGCCGGGGAGCTGTTTTTT
TRBV20-1	TRBD2	TRBJ2-1	NA	CSAWSGGRNEQFF	TGCAGTGCATGGAGCGGGGGGCGGAATGAGCAGTTCTTC
TRBV20-1	NA	TRBJ1-1	NA	CSAPKGNTEAFF	TGCAGTGCTCCTAAGGGGAACACTGAAGCTTTCTTT
TRBV6-6	NA	TRBJ1-5	many	CASSYGSNQPQHF	TGTGCCAGCAGTTACGGGTCCAATCAGCCCCAGCATTTT
TRBV14	TRBD1	TRBJ1-1	NA	CASSRPRGGMNTEAFF	TGTGCCAGCAGCCGTCCCAGGGGGGGAATGAACACTGAAGCTTTCTTT
TRBV2	TRBD2	TRBJ2-2	once	CASAGLGGELFF	TGTGCCAGCGCGGGACTAGGCGGGGAGCTGTTTTTT
TRBV12-3/TRBV12-4	NA	TRBJ1-1	NA	CASSTVGHFTEAFF	TGTGCCAGCAGCACCGTTGGACACTTCACTGAAGCTTTCTTT
TRBV20-1	NA	TRBJ1-1	NA	CSARVGEHTEAFF	TGCAGTGCTAGAGTGGGGGAGCACACTGAAGCTTTCTTT
TRBV12-3/TRBV12-4	NA	TRBJ1-5	few	CASSGHASDQPQHF	TGTGCCAGCAGTGGACACGCCTCGGATCAGCCCCAGCATTTT
TRBV7-9	NA	TRBJ1-1	few	CASSLALTGPLVGTFF	TGTGCCAGCAGCTTAGCGCTTACTGGTCCTTTGGTCGGCACTTTCTTT
TRBV15	NA	TRBJ2-4	few	CATSPGTSLKYF	TGTGCCACCAGCCCGGGGACCTCCTTGAAGTACTTC
TRBV15	NA	TRBJ1-4	NA	CATSRGQSDEKLFF	TGTGCCACCAGCCGGGGACAAAGTGATGAAAAACTGTTTTTT
TRBV28	NA	TRBJ2-5	few	CASSFRLQETQYF	TGTGCCAGCAGTTTCAGACTACAAGAGACCCAGTACTTC
TRBV24-1	TRBD1	TRBJ2-5	NA	CATSDRTGDGQETQYF	TGTGCCACCAGTGACCGAACAGGGGACGGTCAAGAGACCCAGTACTTC
TRBV20-1	NA	TRBJ1-5	once	CSATVDSNQPQHF	TGCAGTGCTACAGTGGATAGCAATCAGCCCCAGCATTTT
TRBV28	NA	TRBJ1-2	few	CASSSPNWGYTF	TGTGCCAGCAGTTCCCCGAATTGGGGCTACACCTTC
TRBV12-3/TRBV12-4	TRBD1	TRBJ2-6	NA	CASRRDRNSGANVLTF	TGTGCCAGCAGAAGGGACAGGAACTCTGGGGCCAACGTCCTGACTTTC
TRBV11-2	NA	TRBJ1-4	NA	CASSPRREKLFF	TGTGCCAGCAGCCCCCGGAGGGAAAAACTGTTTTTT